The rows below give T cell receptor beta chains drawn from one sample of a study of cytomegalovirus exposure and HLA in healthy donors. Assay used: immunoSEQ multiplex PCR; TCRdb lists only in-frame clones, some missing. The sample yields over 200,000 clones, over 75% seen once. The sample consisted of PBMCs. The receptors derive from a male donor in good health and CMV-seronegative. The CDR3 runs from the conserved cysteine through the conserved F or W. Each record gives: J gene, clone size, D gene, V gene, CDR3 protein, CDR3 DNA. The D gene is left open where the match is weak. Rows may omit the clone size; those that give it use once, few, many or a size class.

J gene: TRBJ1-1; clone size: once; D gene: -; V gene: TRBV4-1; CDR3 protein: CASSDRVNTEAFF; CDR3 DNA: TGCGCCAGCAGTGACAGAGTGAACACTGAAGCTTTCTTT
J gene: TRBJ2-1; clone size: -; D gene: -; V gene: TRBV4-1; CDR3 protein: CASSQDRGYNEQFF; CDR3 DNA: TGCGCCAGCAGCCAAGACAGGGGCTACAATGAGCAGTTCTTC
J gene: TRBJ2-1; clone size: -; D gene: TRBD2; V gene: TRBV7-2; CDR3 protein: CASSLRTSGSSNYNEQFF; CDR3 DNA: TGTGCCAGCAGCTTACGGACTAGCGGGAGTTCAAACTACAATGAGCAGTTCTTC
J gene: TRBJ2-5; clone size: -; D gene: TRBD1; V gene: TRBV30; CDR3 protein: CAWSVGGPQETQYF; CDR3 DNA: TGTGCCTGGAGTGTAGGGGGCCCCCAAGAGACCCAGTACTTC
J gene: TRBJ2-5; clone size: -; D gene: TRBD1; V gene: TRBV15; CDR3 protein: CATRTGGIFEETQYF; CDR3 DNA: TGTGCCACACGTACAGGGGGCATATTCGAGGAGACCCAGTACTTC
J gene: TRBJ2-7; clone size: -; D gene: TRBD2; V gene: TRBV4-3; CDR3 protein: CASSQDLRDYTEQYF; CDR3 DNA: TGCGCCAGCAGCCAAGATTTAAGGGACTACACCGAGCAGTACTTC
J gene: TRBJ2-2; clone size: -; D gene: -; V gene: TRBV18; CDR3 protein: CASSDRTSGTGELFF; CDR3 DNA: TGTGCCAGCTCAGACCGAACCTCGGGCACCGGGGAGCTGTTTTTT
J gene: TRBJ1-1; clone size: -; D gene: -; V gene: TRBV6-1; CDR3 protein: CASGGLQLNTEAFF; CDR3 DNA: TGTGCCAGCGGAGGTTTACAGTTAAACACTGAAGCTTTCTTT
J gene: TRBJ2-1; clone size: -; D gene: -; V gene: TRBV11-2; CDR3 protein: CASSPVEDEQFF; CDR3 DNA: TGTGCCAGCAGCCCAGTGGAGGATGAGCAGTTCTTC
J gene: TRBJ2-3; clone size: -; D gene: -; V gene: TRBV5-8; CDR3 protein: CASSTRDKNTDTQYF; CDR3 DNA: TGTGCCAGCAGTACCCGGGACAAGAACACAGATACGCAGTATTTT
J gene: TRBJ1-1; clone size: -; D gene: -; V gene: TRBV6-1; CDR3 protein: CASSDRGAVRGDTEAFF; CDR3 DNA: TGTGCCAGCAGTGATCGGGGGGCCGTAAGGGGTGACACTGAAGCTTTCTTT
J gene: TRBJ2-1; clone size: -; D gene: -; V gene: TRBV27; CDR3 protein: CASSLSRTGIPTDEQFF; CDR3 DNA: TGTGCCAGCAGTTTATCGAGAACAGGTATTCCTACAGATGAGCAGTTCTTC
J gene: TRBJ2-5; clone size: -; D gene: -; V gene: TRBV5-1; CDR3 protein: CATGGGGQETQYF; CDR3 DNA: TGCGCCACCGGGGGAGGGGGCCAAGAGACCCAGTACTTC
J gene: TRBJ2-5; clone size: few; D gene: TRBD1; V gene: TRBV2; CDR3 protein: CASSGQGAETQYF; CDR3 DNA: TGTGCCAGCAGTGGACAGGGGGCAGAGACCCAGTACTTC
J gene: TRBJ1-6; clone size: once; D gene: TRBD1; V gene: TRBV6-1; CDR3 protein: CASSGDRTSPLHF; CDR3 DNA: TGTGCCAGCAGTGGGGACAGAACTTCACCCCTCCACTTT
J gene: TRBJ2-7; clone size: -; D gene: TRBD1; V gene: TRBV19; CDR3 protein: CASSISDRGYEQYF; CDR3 DNA: TGTGCCAGTAGTATATCTGACAGGGGTTACGAGCAGTACTTC
J gene: TRBJ2-7; clone size: -; D gene: TRBD1; V gene: TRBV5-6; CDR3 protein: CASSFRDRSFYEQYF; CDR3 DNA: TGTGCCAGCAGCTTTAGGGACAGAAGCTTCTACGAGCAGTACTTC
J gene: TRBJ2-5; clone size: -; D gene: TRBD2; V gene: TRBV27; CDR3 protein: CASSLLTSAFKTQYF; CDR3 DNA: TGTGCCAGCAGTTTATTGACTAGCGCGTTCAAGACCCAGTACTTC
J gene: TRBJ2-1; clone size: -; D gene: -; V gene: TRBV11-3; CDR3 protein: CASSLGSRVIPSNEQFF; CDR3 DNA: TGTGCCAGCAGCTTAGGTAGCAGGGTTATCCCCTCTAATGAGCAGTTCTTC
J gene: TRBJ2-2; clone size: -; D gene: -; V gene: TRBV4-2; CDR3 protein: CASSQGHTGELFF; CDR3 DNA: TGTGCCAGCAGCCAAGGACATACCGGGGAGCTGTTTTTT
J gene: TRBJ2-3; clone size: once; D gene: -; V gene: TRBV29-1; CDR3 protein: CSVNRDFTDTQYF; CDR3 DNA: TGCAGCGTGAATCGGGACTTTACAGATACGCAGTATTTT
J gene: TRBJ2-5; clone size: -; D gene: -; V gene: TRBV5-1; CDR3 protein: CASSEEQETQYF; CDR3 DNA: TGCGCCAGCAGCGAGGAACAAGAGACCCAGTACTTC
J gene: TRBJ2-1; clone size: -; D gene: TRBD2; V gene: TRBV5-1; CDR3 protein: CASSLVSGGVNEQFF; CDR3 DNA: TGCGCCAGCAGCTTGGTTAGCGGGGGGGTCAATGAGCAGTTCTTC
J gene: TRBJ1-2; clone size: -; D gene: -; V gene: TRBV7-2; CDR3 protein: CASSLARRATYGYTF; CDR3 DNA: TGTGCCAGCAGCTTAGCACGGAGGGCAACTTATGGCTACACCTTC
J gene: TRBJ1-1; clone size: -; D gene: TRBD1; V gene: TRBV5-1; CDR3 protein: CASSFNPGGTAEAFF; CDR3 DNA: TGCGCCAGCAGCTTTAACCCAGGGGGGACAGCTGAAGCTTTCTTT
J gene: TRBJ1-5; clone size: -; D gene: -; V gene: TRBV19; CDR3 protein: CASSISDGNNQPQHF; CDR3 DNA: TGTGCCAGTAGTATATCGGACGGGAACAATCAGCCCCAGCATTTT
J gene: TRBJ1-3; clone size: -; D gene: -; V gene: TRBV29-1; CDR3 protein: CSVGKGENTIYF; CDR3 DNA: TGCAGCGTGGGAAAGGGGGAAAACACCATATATTTT